This TCR beta chain originates from a study of T cells in localized non-small cell lung cancer. This clone showed up just a few times. The target antigen is unknown. Study observations and caveats: Higher T cell density in the blood was associated with longer overall survival, whereas higher adjacent-lung clonality associated with shorter survival. Uninvolved adjacent lung showed the highest T cell clonality, exceeding tumor. Appearing in adjacent lung were a median about 50 of the top 100 tumor clones. Multi-region tumor sequencing was not done, so intratumor heterogeneity could not be excluded.

V dropped 4 bases and J dropped 0 bases, with 18 bases sitting between them. This CDR3 is built from 17 residues. The germline CDR1 and CDR2 sequences are SGHTA and FQGTGA. Assay: immunoSEQ multiplex PCR; the TCRdb copy retains only in-frame clones and omits some. The table has 50,000 to 60,000 clones, around 80% seen once. The sequencing used PBMCs, collected before any cancer treatment. The sequence was collected from a woman aged 40-75 years with stage II lung adenocarcinoma. The chain recombines TRBV7-3 with TRBJ1-1; D is possibly TRBD1 (5 bases). CDR3 residues: CASSSTNRTYMNTEAFF. The CDR3 DNA reads as TGTGCCAGCAGCTCGACTAATAGGACATACATGAACACTGAAGCTTTCTTT.